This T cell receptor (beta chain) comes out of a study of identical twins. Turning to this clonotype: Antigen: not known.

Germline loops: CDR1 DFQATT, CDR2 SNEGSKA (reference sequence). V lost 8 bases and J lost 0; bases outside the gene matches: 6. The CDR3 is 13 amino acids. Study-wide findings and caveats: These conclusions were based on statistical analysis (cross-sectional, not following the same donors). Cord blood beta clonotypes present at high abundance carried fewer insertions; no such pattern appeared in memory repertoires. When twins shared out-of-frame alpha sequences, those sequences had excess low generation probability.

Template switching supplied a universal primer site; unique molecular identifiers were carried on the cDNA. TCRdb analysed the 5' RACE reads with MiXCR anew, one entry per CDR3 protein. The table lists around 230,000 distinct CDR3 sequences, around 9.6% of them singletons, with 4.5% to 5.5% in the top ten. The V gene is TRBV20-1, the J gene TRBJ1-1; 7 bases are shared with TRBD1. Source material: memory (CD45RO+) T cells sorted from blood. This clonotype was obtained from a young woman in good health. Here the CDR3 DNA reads TGCAGTACGAACAGGGGCATGAACACTGAAGCTTTCTTT. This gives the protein CSTNRGMNTEAFF.